The rows below give T cell receptor beta chains drawn from one sample of a study of vaccination and CD4 T cells after COVID-19. TCRdb reprocessed the PCR reads with MiXCR, giving one entry per CDR3 protein. The table has about 13,000 distinct CDR3 sequences, approximately 79% seen once. No antigen has been identified for these receptors. Material: CD4+ T cells from blood, cultured in vitro. The receptors here all came from a human donor who had recovered from COVID-19. Each CDR3 is given with its conserved first and last residue. Fields, in order: V gene, D gene, J gene, clone size, CDR3 protein, CDR3 DNA. The D gene is left open where the match is weak. Rows give clone size only sometimes, using once, few, many, or a class for an expanded clone.

TRBV24-1	.	TRBJ2-3	.	CATSDSSTRPDTQYF	TGTGCCACCAGTGATTCAAGCACGCGGCCAGATACGCAGTATTTT
TRBV6-2/TRBV6-3	.	TRBJ1-5	.	CASSRDVDQPQHF	TGTGCCAGCAGTCGGGACGTTGATCAGCCCCAGCATTTT
TRBV6-5	.	TRBJ1-2	few	CASSYGAGPYGYTF	TGTGCCAGCAGTTACGGGGCGGGACCCTATGGCTACACCTTC
TRBV7-8	TRBD2	TRBJ2-7	few	CASTPDDLGRALDEQYF	TGTGCCAGCACCCCAGACGACCTCGGGAGGGCTTTAGACGAGCAGTACTTC
TRBV20-1	.	TRBJ1-1	.	CSARDYGQRNTEAFF	TGCAGTGCTAGAGATTACGGCCAACGGAACACTGAAGCTTTCTTT
TRBV11-2	TRBD1	TRBJ1-1	.	CASSLLGQGLGAFF	TGTGCCAGCAGCTTACTCGGACAGGGGTTAGGAGCTTTCTTT
TRBV19	.	TRBJ1-2	.	CASSETALGIYGYTF	TGTGCCAGTAGTGAGACGGCTCTTGGGATCTATGGCTACACCTTC
TRBV6-1	.	TRBJ2-7	.	CASRIKGSDEQYF	TGTGCCAGCAGGATTAAGGGGAGCGACGAGCAGTACTTC
TRBV6-2/TRBV6-3	.	TRBJ1-5	.	CASSSGFSNQPQHF	TGTGCCAGCAGTTCCGGGTTCAGCAATCAGCCCCAGCATTTT
TRBV15	TRBD2	TRBJ2-3	.	CATSTRGGVLSGRRTDTQYF	TGTGCCACCAGCACCCGTGGCGGGGTCCTAAGCGGGAGGAGGACAGATACGCAGTATTTT
TRBV15	TRBD1	TRBJ1-3	.	CATSTGQGRGHTIYF	TGTGCCACCAGTACTGGACAGGGTAGGGGGCACACCATATATTTT
TRBV2	TRBD1	TRBJ2-7	.	CASSRDREYEQYF	TGTGCCAGCAGCCGGGACAGGGAATACGAGCAGTACTTC
TRBV27	.	TRBJ1-6	.	CASSRNYNSPLHF	TGTGCCAGCAGTCGGAACTATAATTCACCCCTCCACTTT
TRBV6-5	.	TRBJ1-1	.	CASSSGSRVNTEAFF	TGTGCCAGCAGTTCGGGGTCCAGGGTGAACACTGAAGCTTTCTTT
TRBV20-1	.	TRBJ1-1	.	CSARQEPNTEAFF	TGCAGTGCTAGGCAGGAGCCGAACACTGAAGCTTTCTTT
TRBV21-1	.	TRBJ1-5	once	CASSKARWRKGNQPQHF	TGTGCCAGCAGCAAAGCGCGGTGGAGGAAGGGAAATCAGCCCCAGCATTTT
TRBV18	.	TRBJ1-5	.	CASSPGRNNQPQHF	TGTGCCAGCTCACCGGGGAGGAACAATCAGCCCCAGCATTTT
TRBV28	.	TRBJ1-2	few	CASSPGTGANYGYTF	TGTGCCAGCAGTCCCGGGACGGGAGCTAACTATGGCTACACCTTC
TRBV6-1	.	TRBJ1-5	few	CASKGGSGPVSNQPQHF	TGTGCCAGCAAGGGAGGTTCGGGGCCTGTTAGCAATCAGCCCCAGCATTTT
TRBV5-4	.	TRBJ1-1	.	CASSSESRTEAFF	TGTGCCAGCAGCTCGGAAAGCCGTACTGAAGCTTTCTTT
TRBV15	.	TRBJ1-5	.	CATSGQLRSNQPQHF	TGTGCCACCAGCGGACAGCTTAGAAGCAATCAGCCCCAGCATTTT
TRBV6-5	.	TRBJ1-6	.	CASSYRARPSSYNSPLHF	TGTGCCAGCAGTTACAGGGCCAGACCGAGCTCCTATAATTCACCCCTCCACTTT
TRBV20-1	.	TRBJ1-2	.	CSASTWSKGGGRSYGYTF	TGCAGTGCTAGCACCTGGAGTAAAGGGGGGGGAAGGAGCTATGGCTACACCTTC
TRBV15	.	TRBJ1-5	.	CATSTNYIWGNQPQHF	TGTGCCACCAGCACCAACTACATCTGGGGCAATCAGCCCCAGCATTTT
TRBV10-1	.	TRBJ2-3	once	CASSEPGLPEGDTQYF	TGCGCCAGCAGTGAGCCGGGCCTACCGGAGGGAGATACGCAGTATTTT
TRBV20-1	TRBD1	TRBJ2-1	.	CSALRDRGAHEQFF	TGCAGTGCTCTCCGGGACAGGGGGGCGCATGAGCAGTTCTTC
TRBV19	TRBD1	TRBJ2-6	.	CASSIGTGVSGANVLTF	TGTGCCAGTAGTATTGGGACAGGAGTCTCTGGGGCCAACGTCCTGACTTTC
TRBV27	.	TRBJ1-1	.	CASAPREGMNTEAFF	TGTGCCAGCGCCCCCCGGGAGGGGATGAACACTGAAGCTTTCTTT
TRBV6-5	.	TRBJ1-2	.	CASSYAAGYGYTF	TGTGCCAGCAGTTACGCGGCGGGATATGGCTACACCTTC
TRBV6-4	TRBD1	TRBJ2-3	.	CASSDSTGGADTQYF	TGTGCCAGCAGTGACTCCACAGGGGGCGCGGATACGCAGTATTTT
TRBV10-2	TRBD1	TRBJ1-6	few	CASSSTGGSNSPLHF	TGCGCCAGCAGTTCAACAGGGGGTTCCAATTCACCCCTCCACTTT
TRBV4-2	.	TRBJ1-5	.	CASSAQVSNQPQHF	TGTGCCAGCAGCGCTCAGGTTAGCAATCAGCCCCAGCATTTT
TRBV6-2/TRBV6-3	.	TRBJ1-1	.	CASSSQSNTEAFF	TGTGCCAGCAGTTCCCAATCTAACACTGAAGCTTTCTTT
TRBV5-1	.	TRBJ2-5	.	CASSSRAGQETQYF	TGCGCCAGCAGCTCCCGGGCAGGCCAAGAGACCCAGTACTTC
TRBV19	TRBD1	TRBJ1-2	.	CASSRTDRGRNYGYTF	TGTGCCAGTAGTAGGACCGACAGGGGGAGGAACTATGGCTACACCTTC
TRBV28	TRBD1	TRBJ2-7	.	CASRTQGFGSYEQYF	TGTGCCAGCAGAACACAGGGGTTTGGCTCCTACGAGCAGTACTTC
TRBV6-1	.	TRBJ2-7	.	CASNWLGEQYF	TGTGCCAGCAATTGGCTGGGCGAGCAGTACTTC